This T cell receptor (beta chain) stems from a study of vaccination and CD4 T cells after COVID-19. Regarding treatment: roughly 11-day PBMC culture with coronavirus spike peptide pools or control peptides (ViraFEST assay). Expanded clonotypes were found by TCR sequencing after peptide-pool stimulation (ViraFEST). To note about this clonotype: The antigen is undetermined.

The Oncomine TCR Beta short-read assay was applied to DNA of cultured CD4+ T cells. Via MiXCR, TCRdb re-called the PCR reads, giving one row per CDR3 protein. This table has tens of thousands of distinct CDR3 sequences, about 41% appearing once. Per germline, CDR1 LNHDA and CDR2 SQIVND (reference sequence). The CDR3 is 19 amino acids. Trimming took off 5 bases at V and 0 bases at J, with 20 bases between the two ends. The sequence came from a human donor who had recovered from COVID-19. The sample was CD4+ T cells from blood, cultured in vitro. This chain connects TRBV19 to TRBJ2-6; possibly TRBD2 for D (6 bases). CDR3 protein: CASSSGILRGNSGANVLTF. In DNA form, the CDR3 reads TGTGCCAGTAGTTCTGGAATCTTGCGGGGCAACTCTGGGGCCAACGTCCTGACTTTC. Using reference TRBV19 and TRBJ2-6 for the parts outside the CDR3, the full variable domain is DGGITQSPKYLFRKEGQNVTLSCEQNLNHDAMYWYRQDPGQGLRLIYYSQIVNDFQKGDIAEGYSVSREKKESFPLTVTSAQKNPTAFYLCASSSGILRGNSGANVLTFGAGSRLTVL.